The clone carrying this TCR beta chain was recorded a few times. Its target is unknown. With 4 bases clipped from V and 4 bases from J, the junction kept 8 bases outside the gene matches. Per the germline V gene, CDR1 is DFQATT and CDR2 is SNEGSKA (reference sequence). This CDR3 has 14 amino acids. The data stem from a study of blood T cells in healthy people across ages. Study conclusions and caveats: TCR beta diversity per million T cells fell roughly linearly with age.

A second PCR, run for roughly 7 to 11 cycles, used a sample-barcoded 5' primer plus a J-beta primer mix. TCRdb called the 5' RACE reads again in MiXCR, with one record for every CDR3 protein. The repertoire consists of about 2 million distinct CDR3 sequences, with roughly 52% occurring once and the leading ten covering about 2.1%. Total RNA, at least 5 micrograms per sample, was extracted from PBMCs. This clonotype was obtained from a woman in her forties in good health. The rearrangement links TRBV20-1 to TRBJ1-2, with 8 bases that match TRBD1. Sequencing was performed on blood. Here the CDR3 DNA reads TGCAGTGCTATAATGGACAGGGTACCCTATGGCTACACCTTC. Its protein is CSAIMDRVPYGYTF.